What follows describes a single T cell receptor (beta chain). Its specificity is not known. Using its own MiXCR run on the 5' RACE reads, TCRdb lists one record per CDR3 protein. The table records about 140,000 distinct CDR3 sequences, over 6% of them present only once. Germline V CDR1 and CDR2: ENHRY, SYGVKD. Losses at the gene ends were 3 bases for V and 5 bases for J; bases not matched to a gene: 13. CDR3 length: 17 amino acids. This specimen comes from a study of T-cell memory formation after mild COVID-19. Study results and caveats: Contracting clones from day 15 to 85 showed balanced CD4/CD8; later expanders favored CD4+.

The chain employs TRBV10-3 and TRBJ2-3; 8 bases agree with TRBD1. What was sequenced was PBMCs or a T cell subset sorted from them (not recorded which). This clonotype was sampled from an adult woman who had mild COVID-19 (a few samples of this study predate the infection). Cell type and time point are not known. The CDR3 coding sequence is TGTGCCATCAGTGATGTCGAGGGCAGGGGGCGCAAAGATACGCAGTATTTT. Protein product: CAISDVEGRGRKDTQYF.